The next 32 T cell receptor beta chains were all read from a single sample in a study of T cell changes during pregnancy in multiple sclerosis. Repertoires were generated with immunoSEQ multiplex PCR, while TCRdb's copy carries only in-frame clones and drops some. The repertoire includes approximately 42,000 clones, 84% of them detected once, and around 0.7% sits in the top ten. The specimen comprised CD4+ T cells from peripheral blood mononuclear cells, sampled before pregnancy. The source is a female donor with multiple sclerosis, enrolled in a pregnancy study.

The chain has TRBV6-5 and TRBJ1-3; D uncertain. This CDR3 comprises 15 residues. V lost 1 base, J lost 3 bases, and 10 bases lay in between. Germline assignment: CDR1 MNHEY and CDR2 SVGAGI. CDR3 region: CASSYYEGGGNTIYF. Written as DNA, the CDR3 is TGTGCCAGCAGTTACTATGAAGGAGGTGGAAACACCATATATTTT.

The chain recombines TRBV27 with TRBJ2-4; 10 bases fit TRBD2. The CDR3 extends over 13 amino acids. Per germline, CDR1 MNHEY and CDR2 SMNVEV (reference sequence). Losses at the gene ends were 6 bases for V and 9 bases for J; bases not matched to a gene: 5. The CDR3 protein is CASRVAGGTIQYF. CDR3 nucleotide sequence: TGTGCCAGCAGGGTAGCGGGGGGCACCATTCAGTACTTC.

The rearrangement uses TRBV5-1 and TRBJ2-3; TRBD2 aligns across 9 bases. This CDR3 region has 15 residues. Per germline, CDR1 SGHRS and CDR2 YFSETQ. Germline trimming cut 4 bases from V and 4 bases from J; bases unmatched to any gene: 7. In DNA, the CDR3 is TGCGCCAGCAGCCCAGTAGCGGGGGTGGCAGATACGCAGTATTTT. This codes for CASSPVAGVADTQYF.

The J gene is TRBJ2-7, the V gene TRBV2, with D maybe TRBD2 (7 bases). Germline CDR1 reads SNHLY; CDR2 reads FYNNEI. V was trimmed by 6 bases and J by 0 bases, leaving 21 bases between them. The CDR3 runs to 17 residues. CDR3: CASRGGRLADSSYEQYF. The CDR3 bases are TGTGCCAGCAGAGGGGGTAGGCTAGCGGATAGCTCCTACGAGCAGTACTTC.

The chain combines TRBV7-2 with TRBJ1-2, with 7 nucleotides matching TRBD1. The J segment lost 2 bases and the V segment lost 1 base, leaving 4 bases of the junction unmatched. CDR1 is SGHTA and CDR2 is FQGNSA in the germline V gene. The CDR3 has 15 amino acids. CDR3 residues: CASSLGQGLNYGYTF. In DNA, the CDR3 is TGTGCCAGCAGCTTAGGACAGGGTTTAAACTATGGCTACACCTTC.

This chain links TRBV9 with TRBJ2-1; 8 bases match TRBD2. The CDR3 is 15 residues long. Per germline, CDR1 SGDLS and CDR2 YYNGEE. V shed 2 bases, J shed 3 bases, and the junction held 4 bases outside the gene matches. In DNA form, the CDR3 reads TGTGCCAGCAGCGTTGAGCGGGAGAGCTACAATGAGCAGTTCTTC. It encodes CASSVERESYNEQFF.

CDR3 bases: TGTGCCAGCAGCCTGAGCCACCGGGGATCACCCCTCCACTTT. Translation gives CASSLSHRGSPLHF. The rearrangement links TRBV5-8 to TRBJ1-6; D is ambiguous. This CDR3 has 14 amino acids. CDR1 is SGHTS, CDR2 YDEGEE, per germline. The V end lost 4 bases, the J end lost 10 bases, and 15 bases lay between the germline ends.

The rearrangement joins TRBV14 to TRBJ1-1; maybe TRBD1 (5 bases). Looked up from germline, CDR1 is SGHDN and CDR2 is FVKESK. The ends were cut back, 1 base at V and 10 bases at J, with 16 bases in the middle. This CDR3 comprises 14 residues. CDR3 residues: CASSQVGPGVGAFF. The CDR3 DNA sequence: TGTGCCAGCAGCCAAGTGGGGCCGGGCGTTGGAGCTTTCTTT.

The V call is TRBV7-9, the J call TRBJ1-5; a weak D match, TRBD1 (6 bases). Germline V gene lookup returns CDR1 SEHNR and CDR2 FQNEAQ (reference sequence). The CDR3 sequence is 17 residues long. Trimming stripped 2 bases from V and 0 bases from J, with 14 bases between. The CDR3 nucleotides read TGTGCCAGCAGCTTAACGGGGGGGCTAAATAGCAATCAGCCCCAGCATTTT. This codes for CASSLTGGLNSNQPQHF. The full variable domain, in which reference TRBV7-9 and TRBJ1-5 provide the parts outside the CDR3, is DTGVSQNPRHKITKRGQNVTFRCDPISEHNRLYWYRQTLGQGPEFLTYFQNEAQLEKSRLLSDRFSAERPKGSFSTLEIQRTEQGDSAMYLCASSLTGGLNSNQPQHFGDGTRLSIL.

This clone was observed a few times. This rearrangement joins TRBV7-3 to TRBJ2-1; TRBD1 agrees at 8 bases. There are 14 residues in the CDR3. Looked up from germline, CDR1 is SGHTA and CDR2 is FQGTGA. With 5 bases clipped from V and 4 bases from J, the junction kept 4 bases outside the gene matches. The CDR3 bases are TGTGCCAGCAGCCCCCGGGACAGGTACAATGAGCAGTTCTTC. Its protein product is CASSPRDRYNEQFF.

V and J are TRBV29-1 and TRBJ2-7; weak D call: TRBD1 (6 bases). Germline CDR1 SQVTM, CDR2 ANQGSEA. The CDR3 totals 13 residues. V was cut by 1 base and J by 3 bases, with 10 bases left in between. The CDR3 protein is CSVEGQERYEQYF. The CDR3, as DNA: TGCAGCGTTGAAGGACAGGAGCGCTACGAGCAGTACTTC.

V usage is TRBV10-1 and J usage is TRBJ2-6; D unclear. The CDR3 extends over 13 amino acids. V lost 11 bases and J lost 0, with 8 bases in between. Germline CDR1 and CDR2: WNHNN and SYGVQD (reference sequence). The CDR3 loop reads CADTDSGANVLTF. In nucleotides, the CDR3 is TGCGCCGACACCGACTCTGGGGCCAACGTCCTGACTTTC.

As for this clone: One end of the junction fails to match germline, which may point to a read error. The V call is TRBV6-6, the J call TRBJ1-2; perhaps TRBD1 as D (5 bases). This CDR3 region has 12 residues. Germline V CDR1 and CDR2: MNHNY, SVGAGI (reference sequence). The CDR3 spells CASSTGTTTKGF. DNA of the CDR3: TGTGCCAGCTCGACCGGGACTACAACTAAGGGCTTC.

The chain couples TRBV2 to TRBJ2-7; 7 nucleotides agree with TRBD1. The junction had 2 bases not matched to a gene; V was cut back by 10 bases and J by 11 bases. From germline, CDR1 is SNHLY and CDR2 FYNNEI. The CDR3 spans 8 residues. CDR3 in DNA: TGTGCCACTGGGACAGAGTACTTC. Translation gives CATGTEYF.

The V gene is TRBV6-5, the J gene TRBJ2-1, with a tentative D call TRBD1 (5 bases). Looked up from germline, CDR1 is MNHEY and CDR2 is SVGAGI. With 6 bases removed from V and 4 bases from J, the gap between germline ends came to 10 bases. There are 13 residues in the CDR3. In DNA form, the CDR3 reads TGTGCCAGCAGATTGACAGCTTACAATGAGCAGTTCTTC. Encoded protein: CASRLTAYNEQFF.

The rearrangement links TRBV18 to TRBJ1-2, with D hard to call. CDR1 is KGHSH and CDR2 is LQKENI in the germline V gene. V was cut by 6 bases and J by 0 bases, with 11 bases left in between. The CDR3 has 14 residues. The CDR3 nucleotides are TGTGCCAGCTCCCCGGTAGCAACTAACTATGGCTACACCTTC. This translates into CASSPVATNYGYTF.

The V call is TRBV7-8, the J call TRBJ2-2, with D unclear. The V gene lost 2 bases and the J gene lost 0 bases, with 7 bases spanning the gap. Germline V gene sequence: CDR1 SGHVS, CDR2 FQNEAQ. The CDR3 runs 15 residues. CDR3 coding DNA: TGTGCCAGCAGCTTACTCGCGTCGAACACCGGGGAGCTGTTTTTT. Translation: CASSLLASNTGELFF. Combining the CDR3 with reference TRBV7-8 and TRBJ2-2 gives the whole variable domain GAGVSQSPRYKVAKRGQDVALRCDPISGHVSLFWYQQALGQGPEFLTYFQNEAQLDKSGLPSDRFFAERPEGSVSTLKIQRTQQEDSAVYLCASSLLASNTGELFFGEGSRLTVL.

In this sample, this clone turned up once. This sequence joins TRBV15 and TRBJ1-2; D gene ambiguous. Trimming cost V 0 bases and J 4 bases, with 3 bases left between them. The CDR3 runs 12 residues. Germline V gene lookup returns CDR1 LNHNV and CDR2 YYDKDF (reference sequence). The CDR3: CATSRDIYGYTF. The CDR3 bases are TGTGCCACCAGCAGAGATATCTATGGCTACACCTTC.

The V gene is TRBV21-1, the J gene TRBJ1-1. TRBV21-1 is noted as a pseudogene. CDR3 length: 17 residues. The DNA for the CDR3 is TGTGCCAGCAGCAATGGAAGAAGACCCCGAGGATACACTGAAGCTTTCTTT. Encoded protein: CASSNGRRPRGYTEAFF.

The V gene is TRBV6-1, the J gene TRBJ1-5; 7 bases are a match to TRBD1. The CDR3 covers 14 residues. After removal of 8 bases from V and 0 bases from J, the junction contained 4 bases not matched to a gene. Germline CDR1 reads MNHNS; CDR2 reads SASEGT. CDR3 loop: CASSGTASNQPQHF. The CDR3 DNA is TGTGCCAGCTCCGGGACAGCTAGCAATCAGCCCCAGCATTTT.

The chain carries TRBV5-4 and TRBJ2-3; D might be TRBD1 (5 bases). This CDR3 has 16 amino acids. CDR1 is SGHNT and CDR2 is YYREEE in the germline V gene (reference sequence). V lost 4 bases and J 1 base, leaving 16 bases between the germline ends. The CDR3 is CASSEGASLGTDTQYF. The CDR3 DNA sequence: TGTGCCAGCAGCGAAGGGGCGTCCCTTGGCACAGATACGCAGTATTTT.

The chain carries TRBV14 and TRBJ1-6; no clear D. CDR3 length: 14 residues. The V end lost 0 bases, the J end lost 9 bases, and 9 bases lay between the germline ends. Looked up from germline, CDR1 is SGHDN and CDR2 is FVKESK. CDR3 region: CASSQEADFSPLHF. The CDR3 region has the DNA TGTGCCAGCAGCCAAGAAGCTGATTTTTCACCCCTCCACTTT.

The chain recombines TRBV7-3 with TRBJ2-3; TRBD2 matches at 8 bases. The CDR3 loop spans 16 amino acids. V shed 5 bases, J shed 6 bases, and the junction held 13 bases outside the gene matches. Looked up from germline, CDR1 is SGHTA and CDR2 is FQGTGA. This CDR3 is CASSPLEAGVMDTQYF. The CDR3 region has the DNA TGTGCCAGCAGCCCTCTGGAAGCGGGGGTCATGGATACGCAGTATTTT.

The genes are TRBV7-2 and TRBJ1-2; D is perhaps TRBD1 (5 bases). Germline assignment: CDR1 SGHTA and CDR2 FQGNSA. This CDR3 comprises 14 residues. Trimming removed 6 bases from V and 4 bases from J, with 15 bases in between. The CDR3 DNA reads TGTGCCAGCAGGCCACAGGAATTAAGCTATGGCTACACCTTC. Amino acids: CASRPQELSYGYTF.

This CDR3 is CASSFQTASGAYNEQFF. As DNA, the CDR3 is TGCGCCAGCAGCTTTCAAACCGCAAGCGGGGCCTACAATGAGCAGTTCTTC. This chain connects TRBV5-1 to TRBJ2-1, with 7 bases that match TRBD2. V shed 2 bases and J 2 bases; nucleotides not matched to a gene: 10. CDR1 is SGHRS, CDR2 YFSETQ, per germline. CDR3 length: 17 residues.

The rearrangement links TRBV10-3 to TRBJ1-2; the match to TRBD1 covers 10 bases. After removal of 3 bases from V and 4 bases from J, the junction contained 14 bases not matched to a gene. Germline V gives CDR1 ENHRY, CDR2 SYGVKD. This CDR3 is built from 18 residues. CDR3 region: CAISDHGGDRGIIYGYTF. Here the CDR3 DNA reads TGTGCCATCAGTGACCACGGGGGGGACAGGGGTATTATCTATGGCTACACCTTC.

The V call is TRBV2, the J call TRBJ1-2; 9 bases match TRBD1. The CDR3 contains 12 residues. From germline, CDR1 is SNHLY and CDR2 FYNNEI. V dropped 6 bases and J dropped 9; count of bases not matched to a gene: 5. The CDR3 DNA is TGTGCCAGCAGAGGGGACAGGGCACGCTACACCTTC. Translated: CASRGDRARYTF. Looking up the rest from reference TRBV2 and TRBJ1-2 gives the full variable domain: EPEVTQTPSHQVTQMGQEVILRCVPISNHLYFYWYRQILGQKVEFLVSFYNNEISEKSEIFDDQFSVERPDGSNFTLKIRSTKLEDSAMYFCASRGDRARYTFGSGTRLTVV.

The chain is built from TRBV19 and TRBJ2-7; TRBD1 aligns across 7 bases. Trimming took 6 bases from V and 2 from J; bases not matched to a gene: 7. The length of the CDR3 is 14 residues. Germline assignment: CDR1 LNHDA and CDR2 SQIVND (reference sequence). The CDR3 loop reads CASRHRDRAYEQYF. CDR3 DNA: TGTGCCAGTAGACACCGGGACAGAGCCTACGAGCAGTACTTC. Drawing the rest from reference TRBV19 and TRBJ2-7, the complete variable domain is DGGITQSPKYLFRKEGQNVTLSCEQNLNHDAMYWYRQDPGQGLRLIYYSQIVNDFQKGDIAEGYSVSREKKESFPLTVTSAQKNPTAFYLCASRHRDRAYEQYFGPGTRLTVT.

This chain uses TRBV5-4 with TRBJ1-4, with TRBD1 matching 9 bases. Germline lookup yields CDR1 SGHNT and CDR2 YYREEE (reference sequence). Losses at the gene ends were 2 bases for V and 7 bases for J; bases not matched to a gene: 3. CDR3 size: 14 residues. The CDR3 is CASSLQGATEKLFF. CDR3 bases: TGTGCCAGCAGCTTACAGGGGGCGACTGAAAAACTGTTTTTT.

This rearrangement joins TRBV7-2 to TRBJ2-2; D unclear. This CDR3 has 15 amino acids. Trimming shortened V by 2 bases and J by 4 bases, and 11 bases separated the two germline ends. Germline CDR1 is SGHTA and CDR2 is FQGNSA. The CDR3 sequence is CASSLNRGVTGELFF. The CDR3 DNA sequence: TGTGCCAGCAGCTTAAACCGCGGCGTCACCGGGGAGCTGTTTTTT.

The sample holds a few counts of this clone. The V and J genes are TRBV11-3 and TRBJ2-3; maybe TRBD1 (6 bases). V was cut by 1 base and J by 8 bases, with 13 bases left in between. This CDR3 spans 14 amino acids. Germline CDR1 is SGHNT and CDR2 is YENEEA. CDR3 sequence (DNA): TGTGCCAGCAGCTTAGGAACAGGGTCAGGTACGCAGTATTTT. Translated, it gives CASSLGTGSGTQYF.

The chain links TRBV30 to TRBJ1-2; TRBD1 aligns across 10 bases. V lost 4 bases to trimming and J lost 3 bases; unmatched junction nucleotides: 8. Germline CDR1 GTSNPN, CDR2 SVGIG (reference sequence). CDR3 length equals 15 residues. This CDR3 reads CAWTGQGYVDYGYTF. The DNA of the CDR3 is TGTGCCTGGACGGGACAGGGGTATGTGGACTATGGCTACACCTTC.